Given below is one TCR beta chain in context. Self-reported history from a screening survey and questionnaire set each donor's cohort. This record belongs to a study of blood T cell repertoires in COVID-19. The overall study: Some COVID-19 samples were acute and others convalescent; all came from the United States, Italy and Spain.

The repertoire was sequenced with immunoSEQ multiplex PCR; TCRdb's copy has only in-frame clones and lacks some. The table lists some 270,000 clones, 80% to 90% of them singletons. Germline V gene lookup returns CDR1 SGHTA and CDR2 FQGTGA. The V end was cut by 5 bases, the J end by 5 bases, with 17 bases between. The CDR3 is 15 amino acids. The chain recombines TRBV7-3 with TRBJ2-3; D possibly corresponds to TRBD2 (5 bases). Sequencing was performed on PBMCs or T cells enriched from blood (not recorded which). The sequence derives from a woman in her thirties or forties who had been exposed to COVID-19. The CDR3 loop is CASSPTPSYLDTQYF. The CDR3 DNA sequence: TGTGCCAGCAGCCCCACCCCTAGCTACCTAGATACGCAGTATTTT.